The next 26 T cell receptor beta chains were all read from a single sample in a study of T cell responses to AZD1222 COVID-19 vaccine (dated by TCRdb to 2020 to 2022). The time point label, read with the paper, signifies: baseline before first vaccination. The library was built by means of the immunoSEQ multiplex PCR assay. TCRdb provides this immuneACCESS table in a form limited to in-frame rearrangements. Some clones are lacking; in checked studies, under half of them reflect an unresolved V gene, and why the rest are absent is not known. The sample table contains some 130,000 clones; only one count was recorded for approximately 84% of them. 20% to 25% of the sample belongs to the ten largest clones. Sequencing used peripheral blood, obtained on day 0 of AZD1222 vaccination. These receptors all come from an adult in good health.

This chain joins TRBV24-1 and TRBJ1-5, with a tentative D call TRBD1 (5 bases). Germline lookup yields CDR1 KGHDR and CDR2 SFDVKD. This CDR3 region has 15 residues. The ends were cut back, 8 bases at V and 0 bases at J, with 13 bases in the middle. The CDR3 loop reads CATNAGRGSNQPQHF. The CDR3 nucleotides are TGTGCCACCAATGCGGGGAGGGGTAGCAATCAGCCCCAGCATTTT.

This clone came up once. The chain employs TRBV19 and TRBJ1-2; D not certain. V was trimmed by 7 bases and J by 1 base, leaving 19 bases between them. Germline values: CDR1 LNHDA, CDR2 SQIVND (reference sequence). This CDR3 region has 16 residues. CDR3 region: CASTTRGPGVNYGYTF. Here the CDR3 DNA reads TGTGCCAGTACCACCCGCGGCCCCGGGGTTAACTATGGCTACACCTTC. Looking up the rest from reference TRBV19 and TRBJ1-2 gives the full variable domain: DGGITQSPKYLFRKEGQNVTLSCEQNLNHDAMYWYRQDPGQGLRLIYYSQIVNDFQKGDIAEGYSVSREKKESFPLTVTSAQKNPTAFYLCASTTRGPGVNYGYTFGSGTRLTVV.

This sequence joins TRBV19 and TRBJ1-5; TRBD1 is a possible D gene (6 bases). Germline V gene sequence: CDR1 LNHDA, CDR2 SQIVND (reference sequence). V lost 3 bases and J 1 base, leaving 10 bases between the germline ends. CDR3 length: 15 amino acids. The CDR3, as DNA: TGTGCCAGTAGTATTGCAAGGGGGAGCAATCAGCCCCAGCATTTT. This encodes CASSIARGSNQPQHF.

The chain employs TRBV5-6 and TRBJ1-2; 7 bases line up with TRBD1. This CDR3 spans 14 amino acids. The V and J ends lost 4 bases and 5 bases, in that order; junction bases with no gene match: 8. The germline V gene encodes CDR1 SGHDT and CDR2 YYEEEE. The CDR3 DNA is TGTGCCAGCAGCGATACACAGGGGAGGTATGGCTACACCTTC. This codes for CASSDTQGRYGYTF.

The rearrangement uses TRBV29-1 and TRBJ1-1; D remains unclear. Trimming took off 4 bases at V and 6 bases at J, with 15 bases between the two ends. Germline CDR1 and CDR2: SQVTM and ANQGSEA. This CDR3 is 13 amino acids long. This CDR3 is CSVVRGVLAEAFF. The CDR3 DNA reads TGCAGCGTTGTTCGGGGTGTCCTGGCTGAAGCTTTCTTT.

J is TRBJ2-5 and V is TRBV7-2; 11 bases are a match to TRBD2. Germline lookup yields CDR1 SGHTA and CDR2 FQGNSA. V lost 3 bases, J lost 1 base, and 4 bases stayed unmatched. CDR3 length: 16 residues. This chain's CDR3 is CASSFPSGGPQETQYF. The CDR3 bases are TGTGCCAGCAGCTTCCCTAGCGGGGGGCCCCAAGAGACCCAGTACTTC.

The V and J genes are TRBV30 and TRBJ1-1; 7 bases are a match to TRBD1. V was pared by 2 bases and J by 10 bases, with 7 bases of the junction left unmatched. The CDR3 spans 12 residues. Germline V gene data show CDR1 as GTSNPN and CDR2 as SVGIG (reference sequence). CDR3 sequence: CAWSLTGKGAFF. CDR3 bases: TGTGCCTGGAGTTTGACAGGGAAAGGAGCTTTCTTT.

The chain recombines TRBV6-2 or TRBV6-3 with TRBJ2-1; D might be TRBD2 (5 bases). Germline V gives CDR1 MNHEY, CDR2 SVGEGT. V was pared by 3 bases and J by 7 bases, with 16 bases between. This CDR3 spans 15 amino acids. The CDR3 sequence is CASSYFEVVANEQFF. The CDR3 DNA reads as TGTGCCAGCAGTTATTTCGAGGTGGTAGCGAATGAGCAGTTCTTC.

The CDR3 region is CASSPEGSLAKNIQYF. The CDR3, as DNA: TGTGCCAGCAGTCCCGAGGGATCCCTAGCCAAAAACATTCAGTACTTC. V is TRBV6-6 and J is TRBJ2-4; a possible D gene is TRBD2 (5 bases). CDR3 length equals 16 residues. Per the germline V gene, CDR1 is MNHNY and CDR2 is SVGAGI (reference sequence). Trimming shortened V by 5 bases and J by 0 bases, and 14 bases separated the two germline ends.

The table lists this clone with a few counts. This sequence joins TRBV7-9 and TRBJ1-2; 7 bases match TRBD1. The J segment lost 4 bases and the V segment lost 0 bases, leaving 5 bases of the junction unmatched. The length of the CDR3 is 15 residues. Germline CDR1 SEHNR, CDR2 FQNEAQ (reference sequence). CDR3 loop: CASSLAGQPFYGYTF. In DNA form, the CDR3 reads TGTGCCAGCAGCTTAGCGGGACAGCCATTCTATGGCTACACCTTC.

The CDR3 DNA is TGTGCCAGCAGCGTAGGAGACACCTCATCCAATCAGCCCCAGCATTTT. Protein product: CASSVGDTSSNQPQHF. This rearrangement joins TRBV9 to TRBJ1-5; D not resolved. The V and J ends lost 0 bases and 3 bases respectively, with 13 bases between them. The CDR3 sequence is 16 residues long. CDR1 and CDR2 from the germline V gene are SGDLS and YYNGEE.

This chain uses TRBV15 with TRBJ1-2, with D maybe TRBD1 (5 bases). Looked up from germline, CDR1 is LNHNV and CDR2 is YYDKDF (reference sequence). The CDR3 has 16 amino acids. The germline V and J ends were trimmed by 1 base and 1 base, with 13 bases remaining between them. As DNA, the CDR3 is TGTGCCACCAGCAGAGCTGCAGGGCCCCTTAACTATGGCTACACCTTC. Its protein product is CATSRAAGPLNYGYTF.

The V call is TRBV18, the J call TRBJ2-7; TRBD1 aligns across 8 bases. From germline, CDR1 is KGHSH and CDR2 LQKENI. V lost 3 bases, J lost 6 bases, and 4 bases stayed unmatched. This CDR3 is built from 13 residues. The CDR3 DNA is TGTGCCAGCTCACCGACAGGGGACTCCGAGCAGTACTTC. It translates to CASSPTGDSEQYF. Complete variable domain (other parts from reference TRBV18 and TRBJ2-7): NAGVMQNPRHLVRRRGQEARLRCSPMKGHSHVYWYRQLPEEGLKFMVYLQKENIIDESGMPKERFSAEFPKEGPSILRIQQVVRGDSAAYFCASSPTGDSEQYFGPGTRLTVT.

The genes are TRBV6-5 and TRBJ2-5; D possibly uses TRBD1 or TRBD2 (5 bases each). Trimming shortened V by 6 bases and J by 4 bases, and 15 bases separated the two germline ends. CDR3 length: 14 amino acids. The germline V gene has CDR1 MNHEY and CDR2 SVGAGI. Here the CDR3 reads CASSGFRDGETQYF. The CDR3 DNA is TGTGCCAGCAGCGGGTTCCGGGACGGAGAGACCCAGTACTTC.

V usage is TRBV20-1 and J usage is TRBJ2-7; the D gene is possibly TRBD1 (6 bases). Trimming pared 3 bases from V and 5 bases from J, leaving 17 bases between. The CDR3 has 14 residues. Germline-derived CDR1 and CDR2 are DFQATT and SNEGSKA (reference sequence). CDR3 DNA: TGCAGTGCTAGTCTAGGGGGTGTCTCAAACGAGCAGTACTTC. Translating gives CSASLGGVSNEQYF.

CDR3 sequence: CASSLAGAPYNEQFF. Here the CDR3 DNA reads TGTGCCAGCAGCTTAGCAGGGGCGCCCTACAATGAGCAGTTCTTC. The rearrangement joins TRBV7-2 to TRBJ2-1; weak D call: TRBD1 (5 bases). This CDR3 spans 15 amino acids. The germline gives CDR1 SGHTA, CDR2 FQGNSA. The V and J ends lost 0 bases and 2 bases respectively, with 8 bases between them.

CDR3 nucleotides: TGCGCCAGCAGCGGCGGGCAGGTGGGCCTCTACGAGCAGTACTTC. It is translated as CASSGGQVGLYEQYF. This sequence joins TRBV5-1 and TRBJ2-7; TRBD2 is a possible D gene (5 bases). V dropped 4 bases and J dropped 3 bases, with 17 bases sitting between them. CDR1 is SGHRS, CDR2 YFSETQ, per germline. The CDR3 sequence is 15 residues long.

The genes are TRBV2 and TRBJ2-5; no clear D gene. The CDR3 sequence is 13 residues long. V was cut by 4 bases and J by 1 base, with 7 bases left in between. Germline V gene sequence: CDR1 SNHLY, CDR2 FYNNEI. The CDR3 loop is CASSVEIQETQYF. CDR3 nucleotide sequence: TGTGCCAGCAGTGTCGAGATCCAAGAGACCCAGTACTTC.

This clone has just one count. The V gene is TRBV11-2, the J gene TRBJ2-7; TRBD2 matches 10 bases. Trimming removed 3 bases from V and 0 bases from J; junction bases left unmatched: 8. CDR3 length: 17 amino acids. CDR1 SGHAT and CDR2 FQNNGV come from the germline V gene. The CDR3 region has the DNA TGTGCCAGCAGCTTGAATAGCGGGGGGTCTTTCTCCTACGAGCAGTACTTC. It specifies CASSLNSGGSFSYEQYF.

As DNA, the CDR3 is TGTGCCAGCAGCTTAACTGACGGGGGGGCCAGGTATTTT. Translating gives CASSLTDGGARYF. The chain has TRBV7-3 and TRBJ2-3, with 8 bases lining up with TRBD2. The germline V gene has CDR1 SGHTA and CDR2 FQGTGA. The CDR3 covers 13 residues. V was clipped by 0 bases and J by 14 bases; unmatched bases: 7.

The CDR3 loop reads CASSYSGGRLGGGYTF. CDR3 nucleotide sequence: TGTGCCAGCAGTTACAGCGGAGGACGGCTTGGTGGCGGCTACACCTTC. The genes are TRBV6-5 and TRBJ1-2; no clear D gene. Trimming cost V 2 bases and J 8 bases, with 21 bases left between them. The CDR3 length is 16 residues. Germline lookup yields CDR1 MNHEY and CDR2 SVGAGI.

The genes are TRBV10-3 and TRBJ1-1, with a weak D call TRBD1 (6 bases). V lost 11 bases and J lost 1, with 17 bases in between. In germline, CDR1 is ENHRY, CDR2 SYGVKD. This CDR3 is 14 amino acids long. The CDR3 sequence: CASEGGGTNTEAFF. The CDR3 coding sequence is TGTGCCTCTGAGGGGGGAGGGACGAACACTGAAGCTTTCTTT.

The chain carries TRBV29-1 and TRBJ1-4; no firm D call. The CDR3 is made up of 13 amino acids. Germline V CDR1 and CDR2: SQVTM, ANQGSEA. With 5 bases removed from V and 2 bases from J, the gap between germline ends came to 9 bases. The CDR3 bases are TGCAGCGTTACTTCATGGACTAATGAAAAACTGTTTTTT. It encodes CSVTSWTNEKLFF.

This rearrangement joins TRBV6-6 to TRBJ2-1; 7 bases map to TRBD1. The germline V gene encodes CDR1 MNHNY and CDR2 SVGAGI (reference sequence). Trimming at V came to 6 bases and at J to 2 bases, leaving 7 bases not matched to a gene. The CDR3 has 15 amino acids. CDR3 loop: CASRRTGDPYNEQFF. In nucleotides, the CDR3 is TGTGCCAGCAGGAGGACAGGCGATCCCTACAATGAGCAGTTCTTC.

The rearrangement links TRBV28 to TRBJ2-3, with 8 positions matching TRBD2. Trimming cost V 4 bases and J 2 bases; bases outside gene matches: 8. Germline CDR1 and CDR2: MDHEN and SYDVKM. This CDR3 is built from 16 residues. The DNA of the CDR3 is TGTGCCAGCAGTTCCCGGGGAGCGGGGGACACAGATACGCAGTATTTT. Amino acids: CASSSRGAGDTDTQYF.

The chain is built from TRBV19 and TRBJ2-5; TRBD2 is a possible D gene (7 bases). Germline V CDR1 and CDR2: LNHDA, SQIVND (reference sequence). There are 15 residues in the CDR3. Deletions cut 5 bases from V and 2 bases from J, with 15 bases between. CDR3 protein: CASSLRGAFQETQYF. The DNA of the CDR3 is TGTGCCAGTAGTCTTCGGGGGGCTTTTCAAGAGACCCAGTACTTC.